One T cell receptor beta chain is described in this entry. Antigen specificity is unknown. The data derive from a study of T cell responses to AZD1222 COVID-19 vaccine. V dropped 7 bases and J dropped 0 bases, with 12 bases sitting between them. The CDR3 runs to 14 residues. Germline V gene lookup returns CDR1 MNHEY and CDR2 SVGAGI. Regarding the study as a whole: Rises in breadth and depth of Spike-specific TCRs came after two AZD1222 doses. Vaccine-associated CD4 TCRs spanned spike, dominant at 160-218 and 743-854.

Method: immunoSEQ multiplex PCR; TCRdb's copy keeps in-frame clones and lacks some. The sample contains 20,000 to 30,000 clones, approximately 85% of which appear only once. This clonotype was obtained from an adult who received the AZD1222 COVID-19 vaccine. This specimen was peripheral blood, taken 28 days after the second AZD1222 dose. This chain joins TRBV6-5 and TRBJ1-2; weak D call: TRBD1 (5 bases). CDR3 residues: CASTGHTTNYGYTF. The DNA for the CDR3 is TGTGCCAGCACCGGACATACAACTAACTATGGCTACACCTTC.